What follows describes a single TCR beta chain. TCRdb's table, derived via immunoSEQ multiplex PCR, lists solely in-frame clones and lacks some. This sample has 15,000 or so clones; 52% occur once, and the top ten carry around 15%. This entry belongs to a study of sequential checkpoint blockade in melanoma. Across the study: Arm A got nivolumab then ipilimumab; arm B the reverse, 1:1. Maintenance nivolumab came after either treatment sequence.

The germline V gene has CDR1 SGHVS and CDR2 FQNEAQ. The CDR3 spans 16 residues. V dropped 0 bases and J dropped 5; count of bases not matched to a gene: 9. Regarding treatment: randomized to nivolumab then ipilimumab (arm A) or the reverse (arm B). From thawed PBMCs, live CD3+CD8+ cells negative for CD19 and CD56 were sorted. The receptor comes from a human donor with melanoma. The sample in question was CD8+ T cells sorted from blood (inferred from file names), obtained from a patient given nivolumab and ipilimumab in sequence. V and J are TRBV7-8 and TRBJ2-7; 8 bases are a match to TRBD2. The CDR3 reads CASSLAQRLAGDEQYF. The CDR3 region has the DNA TGTGCCAGCAGCTTAGCGCAGCGGCTAGCGGGTGACGAGCAGTACTTC.